This T cell receptor beta chain appears in the sequencing data of a study of beta chain features in type 1 diabetes. In the case of this clone: Its antigen is undetermined.

Expressed TCRB transcripts were sequenced after all isolated RNA was converted to cDNA. The assay was immunoSEQ multiplex PCR, and TCRdb's table has in-frame clones only and misses some. The sample gives approximately 170,000 clones, around 7.9% of which show up once; roughly 0.5% is in the top ten. The ends lost 7 bases at V and 5 bases at J; junction bases unmatched: 5. There are 15 residues in the CDR3. Germline V CDR1 and CDR2: MNHEY, SVGAGI. Notes on the study in general: When Type 1 diabetes patients were examined, their TCRB CDR3s proved moderately but significantly shorter in all four CD4+ subsets. When VDJ junctions were examined, type 1 diabetes patients showed fewer insertions and more deletions.

The sequence was obtained from a man aged 18-30 years with type 1 diabetes. This chain uses TRBV6-5 with TRBJ2-1, with 13 bases identical to TRBD2. Sequenced: central memory CD4+ T cells from blood. CDR3 region: CASTLTSGRNNEQFF. For the CDR3, the DNA is TGTGCCAGCACCCTGACTAGCGGGAGGAACAATGAGCAGTTCTTC.